This TCR beta chain was documented in a study of T cell responses to AZD1222 COVID-19 vaccine. About this clone: Its antigen is not known.

This CDR3 spans 13 amino acids. Looked up from germline, CDR1 is SGHRS and CDR2 is YFSETQ. V dropped 2 bases and J dropped 4 bases, with 9 bases sitting between them. Clones were sequenced by immunoSEQ multiplex PCR, and TCRdb holds only the in-frame ones, with some missing. Among around 150,000 clones listed, roughly 90% were seen once. Study outcomes and limitations: Unmutated variant regions are reportedly the target of nearly half of TCRs that are spike-specific.

The receptor was derived from an adult who received the AZD1222 COVID-19 vaccine. The sequencing here drew on peripheral blood, taken 28 days after the second AZD1222 dose. V and J are TRBV5-1 and TRBJ1-2, with D unclear. The CDR3 DNA follows: TGCGCCAGCAGCTTAGAGGGCCTCTATGGCTACACCTTC. Translated, it gives CASSLEGLYGYTF. Supplemented by reference TRBV5-1 and TRBJ1-2, the full variable domain reads KAGVTQTPRYLIKTRGQQVTLSCSPISGHRSVSWYQQTPGQGLQFLFEYFSETQRNKGNFPGRFSGRQFSNSRSEMNVSTLELGDSALYLCASSLEGLYGYTFGSGTRLTVV.